Listed here is a single TCR beta chain. The antigen is unknown. The data were taken from a study of cytomegalovirus exposure and HLA in healthy donors. CDR1 and CDR2 from the germline V gene are GTSNPN and SVGIG (reference sequence). This CDR3 comprises 14 residues. After removal of 5 bases from V and 0 bases from J, the junction contained 5 bases not matched to a gene. Amplification used 60 Vbeta primers and 13 Jbeta primers. Clones were read by immunoSEQ multiplex PCR, and TCRdb kept only the in-frame ones, dropping some. The sample has about 160,000 clones, 75% to 90% seen once. General study results and limits: A likely sequencing artifact accounted for one observed cluster of highly shared sequence variants. Association of a missense DCLRE1C variant with TCR beta V- and J-gene trimming was reported in a later analysis.

The V and J genes are TRBV30 and TRBJ1-1, with 8 bases identical to TRBD1. This TCR was recovered from a woman between 18 and 29 years old in good health and CMV-seronegative. Sample: PBMCs. The CDR3 loop is CAWGLGQVNTEAFF. CDR3 coding DNA: TGTGCCTGGGGTTTGGGACAGGTGAACACTGAAGCTTTCTTT. Full variable domain (outside the CDR3, taken from reference TRBV30 and TRBJ1-1): SQTIHQWPATLVQPVGSPLSLECTVEGTSNPNLYWYRQAAGRGLQLLFYSVGIGQISSEVPQNLSASRPQDRQFILSSKKLLLSDSGFYLCAWGLGQVNTEAFFGQGTRLTVV.